Sequencing of this T cell receptor (beta chain) was carried out in a study of control samples from healthy donors and cancer patients. Assay: immunoSEQ multiplex PCR; the TCRdb copy retains only in-frame clones and omits some. The sample holds around 250,000 clones, around 79% seen once. In germline, CDR1 is MNHEY, CDR2 SMNVEV (reference sequence). Trimming cost V 5 bases and J 4 bases, with 13 bases left between them. The CDR3 totals 14 residues. The TCR originated in a woman aged 55-70 years with lung cancer. Material for sequencing was PBMCs. The rearrangement joins TRBV27 to TRBJ2-3; TRBD2 might be the D (6 bases). The DNA of the CDR3 is TGTGCCAGCAGTCCCCGGGACTTTCCAGATACGCAGTATTTT. Its protein product is CASSPRDFPDTQYF.